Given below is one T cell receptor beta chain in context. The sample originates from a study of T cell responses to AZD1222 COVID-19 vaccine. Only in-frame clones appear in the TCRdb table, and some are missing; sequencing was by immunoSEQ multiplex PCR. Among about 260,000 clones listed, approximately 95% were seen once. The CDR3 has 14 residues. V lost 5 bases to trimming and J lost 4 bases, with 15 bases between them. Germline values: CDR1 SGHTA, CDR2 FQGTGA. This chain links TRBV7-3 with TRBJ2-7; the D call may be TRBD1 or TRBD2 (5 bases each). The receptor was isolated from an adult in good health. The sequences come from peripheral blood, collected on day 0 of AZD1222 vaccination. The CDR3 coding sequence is TGTGCCAGCAGCCCGGGGCCGGACATTTACGAGCAGTACTTC. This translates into CASSPGPDIYEQYF.